These 14 T cell receptor beta chains were all obtained from the same sample, sequenced in a study of Tregs in tolerant kidney transplant recipients. TCRdb keeps only in-frame clones here, not all; method: immunoSEQ multiplex PCR. The sample shows about 240,000 clones, 65% to 85% of them seen only once. The sample taken for sequencing was CD4+ T cells from blood. All receptors come from a human donor in good health.

The rearrangement uses TRBV29-1 and TRBJ1-1; D is possibly TRBD1 (5 bases). Trimming shortened V by 5 bases and J by 5 bases, and 15 bases separated the two germline ends. CDR1 and CDR2 from the germline V gene are SQVTM and ANQGSEA. This CDR3 contains 13 residues. CDR3 bases: TGCAGCGTTCGGAAAAGGGAGGGGACTGAAGCTTTCTTT. Its protein product is CSVRKREGTEAFF.

This clone has a single count. The genes are TRBV2 and TRBJ2-5; D not certain. With 4 bases removed from V and 3 bases from J, the gap between germline ends came to 12 bases. This CDR3 has 14 amino acids. Per the germline V gene, CDR1 is SNHLY and CDR2 is FYNNEI. CDR3 coding DNA: TGTGCCAGCAGTGCCGGTTACAGAGAAGAGACCCAGTACTTC. Its protein product is CASSAGYREETQYF. Based on the CDR3 plus reference TRBV2 and TRBJ2-5, the full variable domain is EPEVTQTPSHQVTQMGQEVILRCVPISNHLYFYWYRQILGQKVEFLVSFYNNEISEKSEIFDDQFSVERPDGSNFTLKIRSTKLEDSAMYFCASSAGYREETQYFGPGTRLLVL.

The J gene is TRBJ2-3, the V gene TRBV29-1; 7 bases agree with TRBD2. V was clipped by 1 base and J by 6 bases; unmatched bases: 7. Germline V gives CDR1 SQVTM, CDR2 ANQGSEA. This CDR3 spans 14 amino acids. CDR3: CSVEGAGAPDTQYF. DNA of the CDR3: TGCAGCGTTGAAGGCGCGGGAGCCCCGGATACGCAGTATTTT.

This chain uses TRBV7-9 with TRBJ1-1; 7 bases align to TRBD1. The CDR3 is 14 residues long. Germline lookup yields CDR1 SEHNR and CDR2 FQNEAQ (reference sequence). V lost 5 bases to trimming and J lost 5 bases; unmatched junction nucleotides: 8. The CDR3 region has the DNA TGTGCCAGCAGCCCTCGGACAGGTTCTACTGAAGCTTTCTTT. It translates to CASSPRTGSTEAFF. Drawing the rest from reference TRBV7-9 and TRBJ1-1, the complete variable domain is DTGVSQNPRHKITKRGQNVTFRCDPISEHNRLYWYRQTLGQGPEFLTYFQNEAQLEKSRLLSDRFSAERPKGSFSTLEIQRTEQGDSAMYLCASSPRTGSTEAFFGQGTRLTVV.

This chain connects TRBV6-1 to TRBJ2-7; TRBD2 aligns across 11 bases. Germline assignment: CDR1 MNHNS and CDR2 SASEGT. The CDR3 has 15 amino acids. V shed 8 bases and J 1 base; nucleotides not matched to a gene: 7. The CDR3 bases are TGTGCCAGCGAGGCCGGGACTAGCGGATCCTACGAGCAGTACTTC. Translated: CASEAGTSGSYEQYF.

The chain's CDR3 is CASSLRTSGSTFRETQYF. The CDR3 DNA reads as TGCGCCAGCAGCCTTAGGACTAGCGGGAGTACGTTCCGAGAGACCCAGTACTTC. The V gene is TRBV5-1, the J gene TRBJ2-5; 13 positions match TRBD2. Germline V gene sequence: CDR1 SGHRS, CDR2 YFSETQ. V was pared by 4 bases and J by 4 bases, with 13 bases of the junction left unmatched. The CDR3 loop spans 18 amino acids.

This chain joins TRBV6-1 and TRBJ1-2; D might be TRBD1 (6 bases). There are 13 residues in the CDR3. CDR1 is MNHNS, CDR2 SASEGT, per germline. V lost 8 bases and J lost 3, with 13 bases in between. The DNA for the CDR3 is TGTGCCAGCGGAGGTAGGGGGGACTATGGCTACACCTTC. Translating gives CASGGRGDYGYTF.

The J gene is TRBJ1-1, the V gene TRBV6-1, with D possibly being TRBD1 (5 bases). Germline V gene lookup returns CDR1 MNHNS and CDR2 SASEGT. Trimming removed 3 bases from V and 0 bases from J, with 20 bases in between. This CDR3 is built from 18 residues. The DNA of the CDR3 is TGTGCCAGCAGTGACCCCTTTCCCGGGGCAAGAGTGAACACTGAAGCTTTCTTT. Translated: CASSDPFPGARVNTEAFF.

The chain couples TRBV5-5 to TRBJ2-3; D tentatively fits TRBD1 or TRBD2 (5 bases each). This CDR3 spans 15 amino acids. V lost 0 bases and J 0 bases, leaving 8 bases between the germline ends. Germline V gene data show CDR1 as SGHKS and CDR2 as YYEKEE (reference sequence). The CDR3 spells CASSLEGSSTDTQYF. The CDR3 DNA sequence: TGTGCCAGCAGCTTGGAGGGGAGTAGCACAGATACGCAGTATTTT.

This clone was seen once. This chain links TRBV27 with TRBJ2-5; D is possibly TRBD2 (7 bases). Trimming pared 3 bases from V and 4 bases from J, leaving 12 bases between. The CDR3 runs to 14 residues. CDR1 is MNHEY and CDR2 is SMNVEV in the germline V gene (reference sequence). The DNA for the CDR3 is TGTGCCAGCAGTTTTGGGGCGGGGGCAGAGACCCAGTACTTC. Its translation: CASSFGAGAETQYF.

As for this clone: Other DNA sequences in this specimen translate into the identical CDR3. This chain connects TRBV18 to TRBJ1-1; the D is unclear. Germline assignment: CDR1 KGHSH and CDR2 LQKENI. This CDR3 contains 13 residues. V lost 6 bases and J lost 10, with 18 bases in between. CDR3 region: CASSAEVGVGAFF. The CDR3 bases are TGTGCCAGCTCGGCGGAGGTGGGAGTTGGAGCTTTCTTT.

The chain is built from TRBV2 and TRBJ1-5; maybe TRBD1 (6 bases). The V gene's germline CDR1 is SNHLY and CDR2 FYNNEI. Trimming removed 5 bases at V and 10 bases at J, with 18 bases between. The CDR3 sequence is 14 residues long. CDR3 sequence: CASSRTERDDPQHF. CDR3 in DNA: TGTGCCAGCAGTAGGACAGAGCGCGATGATCCCCAGCATTTT.

The chain employs TRBV18 and TRBJ1-1; D not certain. Germline lookup yields CDR1 KGHSH and CDR2 LQKENI. CDR3 length: 12 amino acids. The ends were cut back, 5 bases at V and 0 bases at J, with 4 bases in the middle. This CDR3 is CASSGLNTEAFF. CDR3 coding DNA: TGTGCCAGCTCAGGACTGAACACTGAAGCTTTCTTT.

CDR3 loop: CASSPGTGPYEQYF. DNA of the CDR3: TGTGCCAGCAGCCCCGGGACTGGACCCTACGAGCAGTACTTC. V usage is TRBV6-1 and J usage is TRBJ2-7, with a weak D call TRBD2 (6 bases). The germline V and J ends were trimmed by 6 bases and 2 bases, with 14 bases remaining between them. The CDR3 extends over 14 amino acids. Germline V gene sequence: CDR1 MNHNS, CDR2 SASEGT.